The present entry profiles one T cell receptor (beta chain) with its context. Its target is not known. The data originate from a study of post-analysis software for immune sequencing data. Study observations and caveats: The study found significantly lower normalized Chao1 diversity in multiple sclerosis patients than in controls. Batch-mates among the samples co-clustered strongly by F measure. The study found TRBV5-6, TRBV5-1 and TRBV20-1 among four to six TRBV segments more frequent in patients than controls.

The TCR beta cDNA libraries carried unique molecular identifiers. In TCRdb, the PCR reads were re-called with MiXCR into one record per CDR3 protein. The top ten clones hold 9% to 13% of a sample with some 500,000 distinct CDR3 sequences, roughly 45% of them seen once. Germline CDR1 reads MNHEY; CDR2 reads SMNVEV (reference sequence). The CDR3 spans 18 residues. The V gene lost 3 bases and the J gene lost 1 base, with 19 bases spanning the gap. The source material was blood. This sequence originates from a girl aged 5 to 17 with multiple sclerosis. This chain connects TRBV27 to TRBJ2-1; no clear D gene. CDR3 in DNA: TGTGCCAGCAGTTTCCTAACCCCTAGAGCGCCATCCTACAATGAGCAGTTCTTC. Translation: CASSFLTPRAPSYNEQFF.